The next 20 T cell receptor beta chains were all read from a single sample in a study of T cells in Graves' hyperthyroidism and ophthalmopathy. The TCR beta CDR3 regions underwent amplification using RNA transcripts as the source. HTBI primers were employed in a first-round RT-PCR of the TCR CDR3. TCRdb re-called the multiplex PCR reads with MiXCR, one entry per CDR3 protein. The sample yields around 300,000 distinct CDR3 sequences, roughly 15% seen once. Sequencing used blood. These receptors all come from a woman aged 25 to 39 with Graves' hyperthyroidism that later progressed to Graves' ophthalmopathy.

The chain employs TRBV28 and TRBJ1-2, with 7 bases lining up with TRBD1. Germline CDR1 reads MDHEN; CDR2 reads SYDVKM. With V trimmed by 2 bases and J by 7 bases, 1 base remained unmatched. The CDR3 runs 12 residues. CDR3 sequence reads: CASSLKGAGYTF. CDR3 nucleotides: TGTGCCAGCAGTTTAAAGGGGGCTGGCTACACCTTC.

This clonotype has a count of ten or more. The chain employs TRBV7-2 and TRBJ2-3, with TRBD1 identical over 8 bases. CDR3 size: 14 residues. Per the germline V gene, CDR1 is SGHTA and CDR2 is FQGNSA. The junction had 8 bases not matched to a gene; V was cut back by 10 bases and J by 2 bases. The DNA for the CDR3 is TGTGCCACCCGAAAGACAGGGGCCACAGATACGCAGTATTTT. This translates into CATRKTGATDTQYF.

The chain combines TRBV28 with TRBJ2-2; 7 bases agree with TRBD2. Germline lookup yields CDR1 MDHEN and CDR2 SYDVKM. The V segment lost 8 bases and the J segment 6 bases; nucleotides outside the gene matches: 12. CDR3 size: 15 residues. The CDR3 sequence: CASLRLAGDSGELFF. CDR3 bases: TGTGCCAGCCTGCGTCTCGCGGGAGACTCCGGGGAGCTGTTTTTT.

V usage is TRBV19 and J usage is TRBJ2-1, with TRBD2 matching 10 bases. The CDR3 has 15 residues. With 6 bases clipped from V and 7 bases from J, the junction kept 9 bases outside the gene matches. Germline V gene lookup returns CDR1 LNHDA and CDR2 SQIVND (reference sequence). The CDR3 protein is CASRELAGSTNEQFF. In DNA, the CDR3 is TGTGCCAGTAGGGAACTAGCGGGGTCGACGAATGAGCAGTTCTTC.

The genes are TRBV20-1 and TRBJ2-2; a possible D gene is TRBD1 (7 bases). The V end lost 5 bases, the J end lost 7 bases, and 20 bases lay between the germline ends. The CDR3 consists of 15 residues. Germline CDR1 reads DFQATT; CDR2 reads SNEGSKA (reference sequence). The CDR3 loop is CSAGGLRGPGGELFF. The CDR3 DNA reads TGCAGTGCTGGGGGACTGAGGGGGCCCGGCGGGGAGCTGTTTTTT.

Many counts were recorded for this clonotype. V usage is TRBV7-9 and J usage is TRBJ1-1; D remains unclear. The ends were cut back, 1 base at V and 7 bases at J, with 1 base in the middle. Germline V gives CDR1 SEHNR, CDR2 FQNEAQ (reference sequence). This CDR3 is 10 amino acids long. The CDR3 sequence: CASSLVEAFF. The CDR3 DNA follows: TGTGCCAGCAGCTTAGTTGAAGCTTTCTTT.

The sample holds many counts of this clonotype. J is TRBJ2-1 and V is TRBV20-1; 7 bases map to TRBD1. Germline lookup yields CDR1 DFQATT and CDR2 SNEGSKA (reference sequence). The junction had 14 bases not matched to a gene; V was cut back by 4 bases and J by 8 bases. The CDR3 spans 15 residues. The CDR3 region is CSATNRRQGLHEQFF. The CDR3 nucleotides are TGCAGTGCTACGAACCGCCGACAGGGCCTTCATGAGCAGTTCTTC.

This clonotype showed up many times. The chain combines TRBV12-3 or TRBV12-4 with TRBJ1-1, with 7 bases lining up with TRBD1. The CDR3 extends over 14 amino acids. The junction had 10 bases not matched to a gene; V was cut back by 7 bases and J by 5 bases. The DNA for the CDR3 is TGTGCCAGCACCCCTGGACAGGTCGGGACTGAAGCTTTCTTT. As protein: CASTPGQVGTEAFF.

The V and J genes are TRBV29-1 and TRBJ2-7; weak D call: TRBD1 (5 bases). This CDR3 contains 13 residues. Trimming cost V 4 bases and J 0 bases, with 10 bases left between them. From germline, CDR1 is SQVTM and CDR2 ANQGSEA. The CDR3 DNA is TGCAGCGTTGCAACAGGAGACTCCTACGAGCAGTACTTC. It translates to CSVATGDSYEQYF.

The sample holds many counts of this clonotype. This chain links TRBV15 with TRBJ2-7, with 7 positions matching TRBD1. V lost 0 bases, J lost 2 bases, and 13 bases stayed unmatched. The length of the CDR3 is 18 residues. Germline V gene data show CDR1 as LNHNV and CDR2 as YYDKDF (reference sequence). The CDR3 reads CATSRDYPAGGYAYEQYF. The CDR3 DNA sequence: TGTGCCACCAGCAGAGATTACCCCGCAGGGGGTTATGCCTACGAGCAGTACTTC.

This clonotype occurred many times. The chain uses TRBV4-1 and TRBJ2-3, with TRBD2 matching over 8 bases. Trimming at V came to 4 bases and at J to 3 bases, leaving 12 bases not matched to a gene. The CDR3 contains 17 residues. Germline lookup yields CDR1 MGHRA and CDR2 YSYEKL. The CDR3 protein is CASSPLASGPKTDTQYF. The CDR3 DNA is TGCGCCAGCAGCCCCCTGGCTAGCGGGCCGAAAACAGATACGCAGTATTTT.

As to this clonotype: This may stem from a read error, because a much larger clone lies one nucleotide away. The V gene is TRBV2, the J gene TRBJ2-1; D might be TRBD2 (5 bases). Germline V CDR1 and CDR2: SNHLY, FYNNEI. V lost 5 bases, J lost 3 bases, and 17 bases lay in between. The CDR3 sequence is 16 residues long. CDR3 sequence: CASSSSGDLIYNEQFF. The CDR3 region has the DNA TGTGCCAGCAGTTCCAGCGGAGACCTAATCTACAATGAGCAGTTCTTC. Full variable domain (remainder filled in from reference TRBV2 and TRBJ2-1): EPEVTQTPSHQVTQMGQEVILRCVPISNHLYFYWYRQILGQKVEFLVSFYNNEISEKSEIFDDQFSVERPDGSNFTLKIRSTKLEDSAMYFCASSSSGDLIYNEQFFGPGTRLTVL.

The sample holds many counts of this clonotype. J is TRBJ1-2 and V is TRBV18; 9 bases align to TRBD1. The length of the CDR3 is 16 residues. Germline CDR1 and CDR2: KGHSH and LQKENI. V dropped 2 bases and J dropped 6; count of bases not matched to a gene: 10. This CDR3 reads CASSPSLNRDRDGYTF. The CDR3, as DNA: TGTGCCAGCTCACCAAGCTTGAACCGGGACAGGGATGGCTACACCTTC.

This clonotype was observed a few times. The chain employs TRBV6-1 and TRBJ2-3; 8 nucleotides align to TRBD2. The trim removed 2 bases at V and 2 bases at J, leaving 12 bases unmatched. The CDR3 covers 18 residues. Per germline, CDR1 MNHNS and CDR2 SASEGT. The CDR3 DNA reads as TGTGCCAGCAGTGAACTTGGGACTAGGTGGAGGAACACAGATACGCAGTATTTT. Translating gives CASSELGTRWRNTDTQYF.

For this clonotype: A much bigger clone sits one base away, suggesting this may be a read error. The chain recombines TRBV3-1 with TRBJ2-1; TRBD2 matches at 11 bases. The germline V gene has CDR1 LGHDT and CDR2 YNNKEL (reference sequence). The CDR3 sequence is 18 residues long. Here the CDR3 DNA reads TGTGCCAGCAGCCAAGAGCCGGGACTAGCGGACCCAAACAATGAGCAGTCCTTC. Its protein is CASSQEPGLADPNNEQSF.

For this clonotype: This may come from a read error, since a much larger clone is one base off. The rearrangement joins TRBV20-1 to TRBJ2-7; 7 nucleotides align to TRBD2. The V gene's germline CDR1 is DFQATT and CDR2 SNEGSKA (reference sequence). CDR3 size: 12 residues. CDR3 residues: CSLRGGVYERYF. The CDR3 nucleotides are TGCAGTCTTAGGGGAGGGGTGTACGAGCGGTACTTC.

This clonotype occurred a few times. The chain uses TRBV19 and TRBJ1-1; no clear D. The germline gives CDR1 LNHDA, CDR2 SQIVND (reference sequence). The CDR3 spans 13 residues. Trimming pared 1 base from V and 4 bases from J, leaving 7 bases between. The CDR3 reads CASSIGGVTEAFF. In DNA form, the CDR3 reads TGTGCCAGTAGTATAGGGGGAGTCACTGAAGCTTTCTTT.

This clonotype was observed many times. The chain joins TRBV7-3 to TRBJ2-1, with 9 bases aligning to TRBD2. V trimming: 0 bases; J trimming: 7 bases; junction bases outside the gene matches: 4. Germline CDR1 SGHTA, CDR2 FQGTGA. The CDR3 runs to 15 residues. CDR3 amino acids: CASSLTREGPNEQFF. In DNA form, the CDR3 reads TGTGCCAGCAGCTTAACGCGGGAGGGCCCGAATGAGCAGTTCTTC.

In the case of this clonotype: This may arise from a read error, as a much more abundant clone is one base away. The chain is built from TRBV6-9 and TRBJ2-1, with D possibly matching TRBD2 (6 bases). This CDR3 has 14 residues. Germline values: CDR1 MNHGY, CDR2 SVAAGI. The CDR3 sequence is CAGSYRLAYDEQFF. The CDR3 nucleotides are TGTGCCGGCAGTTATAGGCTAGCGTACGATGAGCAGTTCTTC.

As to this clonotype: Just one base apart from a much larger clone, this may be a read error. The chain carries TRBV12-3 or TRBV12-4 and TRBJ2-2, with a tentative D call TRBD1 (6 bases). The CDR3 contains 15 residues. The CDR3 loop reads CASSASGTNTGELLF. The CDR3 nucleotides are TGTGCCAGCAGTGCTTCCGGGACAAACACCGGGGAGCTGCTTTTT.